The T cell receptor (beta chain) under discussion was sequenced for a study of shared T cell receptors in the human thymus. The germline gives CDR1 SGHRS, CDR2 YFSETQ. The CDR3 length is 18 residues. V was pared by 8 bases and J by 0 bases, with 26 bases between. The repertoire was sequenced with immunoSEQ multiplex PCR; TCRdb's copy has only in-frame clones and lacks some. The sample includes approximately 760,000 clones, approximately 83% of them seen just once. The sample was also reused in another study, on human thymus T cells.

This chain joins TRBV5-1 and TRBJ2-5; tentatively, D is TRBD2 (6 bases). Source material: thymocytes. The origin of this receptor is a girl under three years old with a congenital heart defect. The CDR3 protein is CASRPRAHRRGNQETQYF. The CDR3 coding sequence is TGCGCCAGTCGCCCAAGGGCCCACCGCCGGGGGAACCAAGAGACCCAGTACTTC.